Listed below are T cell receptor beta chains from one sample, sequenced in a study of technical replicates of blood from a handful of donors. Method: immunoSEQ multiplex PCR; TCRdb's copy keeps in-frame clones and lacks some. This table holds 70,000 to 95,000 clones, around 97% found once. Input material: T cells isolated from PBMCs. The receptor set was obtained from a human donor in good health. Both conserved end residues are part of each CDR3. The order of the fields is clone size, V gene, D gene, J gene, CDR3 protein, CDR3 DNA. A D gene is named only where the DNA matches it firmly. Not all rows give a size; the values are once, few, many and, for expanded clones, a class.

clone_size: .; v_call: TRBV21-1; d_call: .; j_call: TRBJ2-7; cdr3_aa: CASSNRTGSSYEQYF; cdr3_nt: TGTGCCAGCAGCAACCGTACGGGAAGCTCCTACGAGCAGTACTTC
clone_size: .; v_call: TRBV4-3; d_call: .; j_call: TRBJ2-7; cdr3_aa: CASSQVLASARNF; cdr3_nt: TGCGCCAGCAGCCAAGTTTTGGCCTCGGCTAGAAACTTC
clone_size: .; v_call: TRBV27; d_call: .; j_call: TRBJ1-1; cdr3_aa: CASRSQAPEAFF; cdr3_nt: TGTGCCAGCAGGTCACAGGCTCCTGAAGCTTTCTTT
clone_size: .; v_call: TRBV19; d_call: TRBD2; j_call: TRBJ2-3; cdr3_aa: CASNLGTSGSTDTQYF; cdr3_nt: TGTGCCAGTAATCTCGGGACTAGCGGGAGCACAGATACGCAGTATTTT
clone_size: once; v_call: TRBV19; d_call: .; j_call: TRBJ2-7; cdr3_aa: CASSLDRGSYEQYF; cdr3_nt: TGTGCCAGTAGTCTAGATAGGGGGTCCTACGAGCAGTACTTC
clone_size: .; v_call: TRBV15; d_call: TRBD1; j_call: TRBJ2-5; cdr3_aa: CATSRAGQQETQYF; cdr3_nt: TGTGCCACCAGCAGAGCGGGACAGCAAGAGACCCAGTACTTC
clone_size: .; v_call: TRBV2; d_call: .; j_call: TRBJ2-4; cdr3_aa: CASSEGGGVAKNIQYF; cdr3_nt: TGTGCCAGCAGTGAAGGGGGCGGAGTGGCCAAAAACATTCAGTACTTC
clone_size: .; v_call: TRBV29-1; d_call: TRBD2; j_call: TRBJ2-7; cdr3_aa: CSVGLAETYEQYF; cdr3_nt: TGCAGCGTCGGACTAGCGGAGACCTACGAGCAGTACTTC
clone_size: once; v_call: TRBV4-2; d_call: TRBD1; j_call: TRBJ2-5; cdr3_aa: CASSQEGQKETQYF; cdr3_nt: TGTGCCAGCAGCCAAGAGGGACAGAAAGAGACCCAGTACTTC
clone_size: once; v_call: TRBV11-2; d_call: .; j_call: TRBJ1-2; cdr3_aa: CASSLQGPVWGYTF; cdr3_nt: TGTGCCAGCAGCTTACAGGGGCCGGTTTGGGGCTACACCTTC
clone_size: .; v_call: TRBV4-1; d_call: TRBD2; j_call: TRBJ2-5; cdr3_aa: CASSQPSGRSQETQYF; cdr3_nt: TGCGCCAGCAGCCAACCAAGCGGGAGGAGCCAAGAGACCCAGTACTTC
clone_size: .; v_call: TRBV4-3; d_call: .; j_call: TRBJ1-6; cdr3_aa: CASSGTYNSPLHF; cdr3_nt: TGCGCCAGCAGCGGGACATATAATTCACCCCTCCACTTT
clone_size: .; v_call: TRBV9; d_call: .; j_call: TRBJ1-2; cdr3_aa: CASSVSSRQRDRGYTF; cdr3_nt: TGTGCCAGCAGCGTAAGTTCGAGACAGCGGGACCGTGGCTACACCTTC
clone_size: .; v_call: TRBV11-2; d_call: .; j_call: TRBJ2-3; cdr3_aa: CASSFHGHRTDTQYF; cdr3_nt: TGTGCCAGCAGCTTCCATGGGCATCGCACAGATACGCAGTATTTT
clone_size: .; v_call: TRBV5-6; d_call: TRBD1; j_call: TRBJ1-1; cdr3_aa: CASSETGVTEAFF; cdr3_nt: TGTGCCAGCAGCGAAACAGGGGTCACTGAAGCTTTCTTT
clone_size: .; v_call: TRBV28; d_call: .; j_call: TRBJ2-2; cdr3_aa: CASSPGQNTGELFF; cdr3_nt: TGTGCCAGCAGCCCAGGACAGAACACCGGGGAGCTGTTTTTT
clone_size: .; v_call: TRBV28; d_call: .; j_call: TRBJ2-3; cdr3_aa: CASSLYYIPGQTLDTQYF; cdr3_nt: TGTGCCAGCAGTTTATACTACATCCCAGGACAGACCTTAGATACGCAGTATTTT
clone_size: .; v_call: TRBV27; d_call: .; j_call: TRBJ2-3; cdr3_aa: CASSLFAGADTQYF; cdr3_nt: TGTGCCAGCAGTTTATTTGCAGGGGCAGATACGCAGTATTTT
clone_size: .; v_call: TRBV5-1; d_call: .; j_call: TRBJ2-1; cdr3_aa: CASSRSRGNEQFF; cdr3_nt: TGCGCCAGCAGCCGTAGCAGGGGCAATGAGCAGTTCTTC
clone_size: .; v_call: TRBV7-9; d_call: TRBD2; j_call: TRBJ2-4; cdr3_aa: CASSRAGGAKNIQYF; cdr3_nt: TGTGCCAGCAGCCGAGCGGGAGGGGCCAAAAACATTCAGTACTTC
clone_size: .; v_call: TRBV27; d_call: .; j_call: TRBJ2-7; cdr3_aa: CASSLRTNYEQYF; cdr3_nt: TGTGCCAGCAGTCTTCGGACAAACTACGAGCAGTACTTC
clone_size: .; v_call: TRBV25-1; d_call: .; j_call: TRBJ1-3; cdr3_aa: CASSVAVPGNTIYF; cdr3_nt: TGTGCCAGCAGTGTGGCAGTGCCTGGAAACACCATATATTTT
clone_size: .; v_call: TRBV27; d_call: .; j_call: TRBJ2-3; cdr3_aa: CASKPGSIPDTQYF; cdr3_nt: TGTGCCAGCAAACCGGGATCGATCCCAGATACGCAGTATTTT
clone_size: .; v_call: TRBV7-8; d_call: TRBD1; j_call: TRBJ1-4; cdr3_aa: CASSLGTGSNEKLFF; cdr3_nt: TGTGCCAGCAGCTTAGGGACAGGAAGTAATGAAAAACTGTTTTTT
clone_size: .; v_call: TRBV29-1; d_call: .; j_call: TRBJ1-2; cdr3_aa: CSVQGLPNYGYTF; cdr3_nt: TGCAGCGTCCAGGGTCTTCCTAACTATGGCTACACCTTC
clone_size: .; v_call: TRBV11-3; d_call: TRBD2; j_call: TRBJ2-1; cdr3_aa: CASRPIGERELVKDNEQFF; cdr3_nt: TGTGCCAGCAGGCCGATTGGGGAGCGGGAGCTGGTTAAGGACAATGAGCAGTTCTTC
clone_size: .; v_call: TRBV6-4; d_call: .; j_call: TRBJ2-2; cdr3_aa: CASSSGSFTGELFF; cdr3_nt: TGTGCCAGCAGTAGCGGGTCTTTCACCGGGGAGCTGTTTTTT
clone_size: .; v_call: TRBV7-9; d_call: TRBD1; j_call: TRBJ2-7; cdr3_aa: CASSSPAGTGGYEQYF; cdr3_nt: TGTGCCAGCAGCTCCCCCGCCGGGACAGGGGGCTACGAGCAGTACTTC
clone_size: .; v_call: TRBV6-5; d_call: TRBD2; j_call: TRBJ2-7; cdr3_aa: CASSYSGSATYEQYF; cdr3_nt: TGTGCCAGCAGTTACAGCGGGAGCGCCACCTACGAGCAGTACTTC
clone_size: .; v_call: TRBV28; d_call: .; j_call: TRBJ2-7; cdr3_aa: CASSFIYEQYF; cdr3_nt: TGTGCCAGCAGTTTTATCTACGAGCAGTACTTC
clone_size: .; v_call: TRBV2; d_call: TRBD1; j_call: TRBJ1-1; cdr3_aa: CASRNTRDRWNTEAFF; cdr3_nt: TGTGCCAGCCGTAATACTAGGGACAGATGGAACACTGAAGCTTTCTTT
clone_size: .; v_call: TRBV2; d_call: .; j_call: TRBJ1-1; cdr3_aa: CASRDPGHNTEAFF; cdr3_nt: TGTGCCAGCAGAGACCCAGGACATAACACTGAAGCTTTCTTT
clone_size: .; v_call: TRBV19; d_call: TRBD1; j_call: TRBJ1-5; cdr3_aa: CATQTGILGNQPQHF; cdr3_nt: TGTGCCACCCAGACAGGGATTCTTGGCAATCAGCCCCAGCATTTT
clone_size: .; v_call: TRBV10-2; d_call: .; j_call: TRBJ1-5; cdr3_aa: CATKQGTQPQHF; cdr3_nt: TGCGCCACCAAGCAGGGGACTCAGCCCCAGCATTTT
clone_size: .; v_call: TRBV15; d_call: TRBD1; j_call: TRBJ2-3; cdr3_aa: CATSRDLGQGADTQYF; cdr3_nt: TGTGCCACCAGCAGAGATCTGGGACAGGGGGCAGATACGCAGTATTTT
clone_size: .; v_call: TRBV19; d_call: .; j_call: TRBJ2-5; cdr3_aa: CASSIGWGEETQYF; cdr3_nt: TGTGCCAGTAGTATAGGCTGGGGGGAAGAGACCCAGTACTTC
clone_size: few; v_call: TRBV2; d_call: .; j_call: TRBJ1-1; cdr3_aa: CASGKGMNTEAFF; cdr3_nt: TGTGCCAGCGGGAAGGGGATGAACACTGAAGCTTTCTTT
clone_size: .; v_call: TRBV5-8; d_call: TRBD1; j_call: TRBJ1-2; cdr3_aa: CASSFGTGSFWGYTF; cdr3_nt: TGTGCCAGCAGCTTCGGGACAGGATCTTTTTGGGGCTACACCTTC
clone_size: .; v_call: TRBV11-2; d_call: .; j_call: TRBJ1-3; cdr3_aa: CASSLAVSGNTIYF; cdr3_nt: TGTGCCAGCAGCTTAGCCGTCTCTGGAAACACCATATATTTT
clone_size: once; v_call: TRBV2; d_call: TRBD2; j_call: TRBJ2-1; cdr3_aa: CASSEPSGIANEQFF; cdr3_nt: TGTGCCAGCAGTGAACCCAGCGGGATTGCGAATGAGCAGTTCTTC
clone_size: .; v_call: TRBV27; d_call: .; j_call: TRBJ2-1; cdr3_aa: CASSSIPFYNEQFF; cdr3_nt: TGTGCCAGCAGTTCTATCCCCTTTTACAATGAGCAGTTCTTC
clone_size: .; v_call: TRBV27; d_call: .; j_call: TRBJ1-5; cdr3_aa: CASSLSSLQPQHF; cdr3_nt: TGTGCCAGCAGTTTATCGTCCTTGCAGCCCCAGCATTTT
clone_size: few; v_call: TRBV7-2; d_call: .; j_call: TRBJ1-1; cdr3_aa: CASSRSTGNTEAFF; cdr3_nt: TGTGCCAGCAGCCGCTCGACAGGGAACACTGAAGCTTTCTTT
clone_size: .; v_call: TRBV5-6; d_call: TRBD2; j_call: TRBJ2-7; cdr3_aa: CASSLGLAGDLGEQYF; cdr3_nt: TGTGCCAGCAGCCTGGGACTAGCGGGAGACCTCGGCGAGCAGTACTTC
clone_size: .; v_call: TRBV19; d_call: TRBD2; j_call: TRBJ2-7; cdr3_aa: CASSITSGSYHEQYF; cdr3_nt: TGTGCCAGTAGTATAACTAGCGGGAGTTATCACGAGCAGTACTTC
clone_size: .; v_call: TRBV5-6; d_call: .; j_call: TRBJ2-6; cdr3_aa: CASSLTRGAGANVLTF; cdr3_nt: TGTGCCAGCAGCTTAACCAGGGGGGCTGGGGCCAACGTCCTGACTTTC
clone_size: .; v_call: TRBV23-1; d_call: TRBD1; j_call: TRBJ1-1; cdr3_aa: CASSPHDRGSVEAFF; cdr3_nt: TGCGCCAGCAGTCCCCATGACAGGGGAAGCGTTGAAGCTTTCTTT
clone_size: .; v_call: TRBV29-1; d_call: .; j_call: TRBJ2-2; cdr3_aa: CSSSLGGVAVGELFF; cdr3_nt: TGCAGCTCCTCCCTGGGGGGAGTCGCCGTCGGGGAGCTGTTTTTT
clone_size: once; v_call: TRBV6-6; d_call: TRBD2; j_call: TRBJ2-7; cdr3_aa: CASSADREVNEQYF; cdr3_nt: TGTGCCAGCAGCGCAGACCGGGAGGTAAACGAGCAGTACTTC
clone_size: .; v_call: TRBV2; d_call: TRBD1; j_call: TRBJ2-3; cdr3_aa: CASRANPGQSTDTQYF; cdr3_nt: TGTGCCAGCAGGGCAAACCCGGGACAGAGCACAGATACGCAGTATTTT
clone_size: .; v_call: TRBV6-5; d_call: .; j_call: TRBJ2-7; cdr3_aa: CASSYSDFSSEQYF; cdr3_nt: TGTGCCAGCAGTTACTCGGACTTCTCCTCCGAGCAGTACTTC
clone_size: .; v_call: TRBV5-4; d_call: TRBD1; j_call: TRBJ2-2; cdr3_aa: CASSLERSGGRVGELFF; cdr3_nt: TGTGCCAGCAGCTTAGAGAGGTCAGGGGGCCGGGTCGGGGAGCTGTTTTTT
clone_size: .; v_call: TRBV5-1; d_call: TRBD1; j_call: TRBJ2-1; cdr3_aa: CASGGTGVNEQFF; cdr3_nt: TGCGCCAGCGGCGGGACAGGGGTCAATGAGCAGTTCTTC